A single sample is the source of the 7 T cell receptor beta chains below, sequenced in a study of T cell responses to AZD1222 COVID-19 vaccine. Only in-frame clones appear in the TCRdb table, and some are missing; sequencing was by immunoSEQ multiplex PCR. The table records about 140,000 clones, around 92% of them present only once. Sequenced material: peripheral blood, taken 28 days after the second AZD1222 dose. The receptors were sampled from an adult who received the AZD1222 COVID-19 vaccine.

This rearrangement joins TRBV10-3 to TRBJ2-5; 10 positions match TRBD2. The ends lost 1 base at V and 2 bases at J; junction bases unmatched: 13. The V gene's germline CDR1 is ENHRY and CDR2 SYGVKD. This CDR3 comprises 19 residues. The CDR3 spells CAISELQTSGSSSQETQYF. The CDR3 DNA reads TGTGCCATCAGTGAGTTACAGACTAGCGGGTCTTCCAGTCAAGAGACCCAGTACTTC.

Notes on this clone: Other DNA sequences in this specimen translate into the identical CDR3. The chain joins TRBV5-1 to TRBJ2-1, with 10 bases aligning to TRBD2. The CDR3 has 16 amino acids. Germline V gene sequence: CDR1 SGHRS, CDR2 YFSETQ. The junction had 7 bases not matched to a gene; V was cut back by 0 bases and J by 7 bases. As DNA, the CDR3 is TGCGCCAGCAGCTTGGACGCTAGCGGGAGTTATAATGAGCAGTTCTTC. This translates into CASSLDASGSYNEQFF.

The chain employs TRBV28 and TRBJ1-5, with 9 bases lining up with TRBD1. CDR1 is MDHEN and CDR2 is SYDVKM in the germline V gene. With 2 bases clipped from V and 7 bases from J, the junction kept 6 bases outside the gene matches. This CDR3 is 15 amino acids long. CDR3 in amino acids: CASSLIQGAGQPQHF. In DNA form, the CDR3 reads TGTGCCAGCAGTTTAATACAGGGGGCAGGGCAGCCCCAGCATTTT.

This chain joins TRBV4-1 and TRBJ2-1; 14 bases map to TRBD2. From germline, CDR1 is MGHRA and CDR2 YSYEKL. The CDR3 runs to 17 residues. V trimming: 4 bases; J trimming: 7 bases; junction bases outside the gene matches: 9. The CDR3 region has the DNA TGCGCCAGCAGCCTCAAACCCGGGACTAGCGGGAGTAATGAGCAGTTCTTC. It yields the protein CASSLKPGTSGSNEQFF.

The CDR3 DNA reads TGTGCCACCAGTAACAGAAGGGCAGATACGCAGTATTTT. This translates into CATSNRRADTQYF. This chain joins TRBV24-1 and TRBJ2-3; D remains ambiguous. This CDR3 comprises 13 residues. CDR1 and CDR2 (germline): KGHDR, SFDVKD. The ends were cut back, 6 bases at V and 4 bases at J, with 10 bases in the middle.

J is TRBJ1-6 and V is TRBV6-5; TRBD1 might be the D (6 bases). V was cut by 8 bases and J by 5 bases, with 16 bases left in between. There are 15 residues in the CDR3. The germline V gene encodes CDR1 MNHEY and CDR2 SVGAGI. CDR3 sequence (DNA): TGTGCCAGCTCTAAGGGGGGAGGGGATAATTCACCCCTCCACTTT. It encodes CASSKGGGDNSPLHF.

The rearrangement joins TRBV28 to TRBJ1-6; TRBD1 matches at 8 bases. J lost 7 bases, V lost 6 bases, and 8 bases had no gene match. CDR3 length equals 15 residues. Germline CDR1 is MDHEN and CDR2 is SYDVKM. CDR3: CASSPGQGENSPLHF. The CDR3 nucleotides are TGTGCCAGCAGCCCTGGACAGGGAGAAAATTCACCCCTCCACTTT.